One T cell receptor (beta chain) is described in this entry. All enrollees were about 18 to 100 years old and from about two dozen US areas. Donors were grouped by their self-reported clinical history. These data originate in a study of blood T cell repertoires in COVID-19. Using immunoSEQ multiplex PCR, the repertoire was profiled, and TCRdb retains in-frame clones only, with some absent. The sample lists about 280,000 clones, 87% occurring once. V dropped 4 bases and J dropped 2; count of bases not matched to a gene: 6. The germline CDR1 and CDR2 sequences are LNHDA and SQIVND (reference sequence). The CDR3 is 17 amino acids.

Sequencing input: PBMCs or T cells enriched from blood (not recorded which). V is TRBV19 and J is TRBJ2-3; TRBD2 aligns across 13 bases. The receptor was derived from a woman aged 40 to 55 who had recovered from COVID-19. DNA of the CDR3: TGTGCCAGTAGTACCCCGACTAGCGGGAGGATCACAGATACGCAGTATTTT. This sequence encodes CASSTPTSGRITDTQYF.